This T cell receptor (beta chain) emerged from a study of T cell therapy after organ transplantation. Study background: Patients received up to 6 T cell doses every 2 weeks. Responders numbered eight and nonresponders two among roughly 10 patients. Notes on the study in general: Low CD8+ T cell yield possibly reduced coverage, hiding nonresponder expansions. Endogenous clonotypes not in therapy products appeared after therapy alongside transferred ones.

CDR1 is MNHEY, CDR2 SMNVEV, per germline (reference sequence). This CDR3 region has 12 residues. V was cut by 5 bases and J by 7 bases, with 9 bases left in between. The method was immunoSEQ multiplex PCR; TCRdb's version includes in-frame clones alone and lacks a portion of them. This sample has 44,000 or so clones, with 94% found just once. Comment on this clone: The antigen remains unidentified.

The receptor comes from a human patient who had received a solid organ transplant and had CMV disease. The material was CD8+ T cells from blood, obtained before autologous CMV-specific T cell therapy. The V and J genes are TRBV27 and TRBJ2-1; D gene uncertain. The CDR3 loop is CASSHNLNEQFF. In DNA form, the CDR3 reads TGTGCCAGCAGTCATAATTTGAATGAGCAGTTCTTC.